This T cell receptor (beta chain) was captured by sequencing in a study of cytotoxic CD8 clonotypes in ibrutinib-treated CLL. Overall study context: Treatment had run for a median 12 months, range 6 to 36, when response samples were taken. The study recorded mean values of around 250,000 productive templates and approximately 94,000 productive rearrangements per sample.

Comment on this clone: Its specificity is not known.

Assay used: immunoSEQ multiplex PCR; TCRdb lists only in-frame clones, some missing. This sample has 150,000 to 200,000 clones, with about 72% found just once. Germline V CDR1 and CDR2: SEHNR, FQNEAQ (reference sequence). The V end lost 5 bases, the J end lost 3 bases, and 14 bases lay between the germline ends. The CDR3 totals 15 residues. General observations from the study: Exceeding age-matched healthy donors, baseline clonality also tracked the counts of circulating CD8+ T cells. Clonality climbed at ibrutinib response, then dropped toward baseline at progression.

The chain couples TRBV7-9 to TRBJ2-1; unclear D gene. This TCR was recovered from a human donor with chronic lymphocytic leukemia. Sequencing was performed on PBMCs, taken after 24 months of ibrutinib treatment. The CDR3 protein is CASSPPSWDYNEQFF. The CDR3 bases are TGTGCCAGCAGCCCCCCTTCGTGGGACTACAATGAGCAGTTCTTC.